This TCR beta chain was captured by sequencing in a study of blood T cell repertoires in COVID-19. Study-level information: Acute and convalescent COVID-19 samples came from the United States, Italy and Spain. Sources were T cells, B-cell-depleted T cells, or PBMCs; the material itself was cDNA or gDNA.

In the original processing: The authors estimated nucleated cell counts from reference gene primer amplification. The protocol was immunoSEQ multiplex PCR, while the TCRdb copy is restricted to in-frame clones and leaves out a portion. Clonal size and the V and J genes are those of that table, whereas D and trimming came from the DNA. Among over 200,000 clones listed, 88% were seen once. With 4 bases removed from V and 8 bases from J, the gap between germline ends came to 9 bases. The CDR3 covers 11 residues. The germline gives CDR1 SGDLS, CDR2 YYNGEE. This chain links TRBV9 with TRBJ1-2, with D uncertain. What was sequenced was peripheral blood. The TCR originated in a woman in her thirties or forties who had recovered from COVID-19. The CDR3 sequence is CASSTPPGYTF. The DNA of the CDR3 is TGTGCCAGCAGCACACCCCCGGGCTACACCTTC.